This T cell receptor beta chain was profiled in a study of monozygotic twins with inflammatory bowel disease. Study-wide results and caveats: On the inverse Simpson index, IBD patients scored lower for TCRbeta diversity than healthy co-twins. Especially with disease activity, IBD patients had fewer clonotypes in common with others than healthy twins did.

In the case of this clonotype: Its antigen is undetermined.

The CDR3 totals 13 residues. CDR1 is SGHRS and CDR2 is YFSETQ in the germline V gene. Each CDR3 protein gets one entry in TCRdb, which reprocessed the 5' RACE reads and gives no DNA. The listing records 350,000 to 400,000 distinct CDR3 sequences. The V and J genes are TRBV5-1 and TRBJ1-1. The sequenced sample consisted of blood. This sequence originates from a human donor with ulcerative colitis or Crohn's disease, or a healthy co-twin of an affected twin (not recorded which). This CDR3 is CASSLPEGTEAFF.